What follows are 10 T cell receptor beta chains derived from one specimen sequenced in a study of shared clonotypes between healthy human individuals. TCRdb keeps only in-frame clones here, not all; method: immunoSEQ multiplex PCR. The table lists roughly 650,000 clones, around 96% of them singletons. Naive CD8 cells lacked CD45RO and underwent positive selection for CCR7, leaving out terminally differentiated effector memory CD45RA+ cells. Material: naive CD8+ T cells sorted from blood. The receptors derive from a woman aged 30 to 39 in good health.

V usage is TRBV5-1 and J usage is TRBJ2-1; D call uncertain. CDR1 is SGHRS and CDR2 is YFSETQ in the germline V gene. The CDR3 covers 12 residues. The V end was cut by 3 bases, the J end by 9 bases, with 10 bases between. The CDR3 bases are TGCGCCAGCAGCTGGGCCGGTGGTGAGCAGTTCTTC. Its protein is CASSWAGGEQFF.

This chain joins TRBV25-1 and TRBJ1-1, with D unclear. This CDR3 is built from 14 residues. Trimming removed 0 bases at V and 1 base at J, with 6 bases between. Germline loops: CDR1 MGHDK, CDR2 SYGVNS. CDR3 region: CASSEYRSNTEAFF. The DNA for the CDR3 is TGTGCCAGCAGTGAATATAGGTCGAACACTGAAGCTTTCTTT.

V is TRBV2 and J is TRBJ2-1; 7 bases fit TRBD2. CDR1 and CDR2 (germline): SNHLY, FYNNEI. V gave up 6 bases and J gave up 2 bases; unmatched junction bases: 7. The CDR3 extends over 15 amino acids. The CDR3 DNA is TGTGCCAGCAGGGGCCTAGCGGCAGCCTACAATGAGCAGTTCTTC. This codes for CASRGLAAAYNEQFF.

J is TRBJ2-7 and V is TRBV6-5, with a possible D match to TRBD2 (5 bases). The V gene's germline CDR1 is MNHEY and CDR2 SVGAGI. This CDR3 contains 14 residues. Trimming stripped 3 bases from V and 3 bases from J, with 12 bases between. The CDR3 nucleotides are TGTGCCAGCAGTTATAGCGCAGCTAACTACGAGCAGTACTTC. Protein: CASSYSAANYEQYF.

The J gene is TRBJ2-7, the V gene TRBV19, with 9 positions matching TRBD1. Unmatched junction bases numbered 4, after V lost 3 bases and J lost 1 base. CDR1 and CDR2 from the germline V gene are LNHDA and SQIVND (reference sequence). The CDR3 totals 15 residues. The CDR3 DNA follows: TGTGCCAGTAGTATGGGGACAGGGAATTCCTACGAGCAGTACTTC. Protein product: CASSMGTGNSYEQYF.

The rearrangement links TRBV7-9 to TRBJ1-4, with no clear D. Germline CDR1 and CDR2: SEHNR and FQNEAQ (reference sequence). Trimming stripped 0 bases from V and 13 bases from J, with 12 bases between. The CDR3 has 13 residues. CDR3 DNA: TGTGCCAGCAGCTTAGCTTCAAGCCGTAGACTGTTTTTT. This codes for CASSLASSRRLFF.

The chain carries TRBV19 and TRBJ2-2; TRBD2 matches at 7 bases. The germline V gene encodes CDR1 LNHDA and CDR2 SQIVND (reference sequence). The CDR3 is 16 amino acids. J gave up 4 bases and V 6 bases, and 11 bases lay outside the gene matches. CDR3 nucleotides: TGTGCCAGTAGGGGAATGGCCGGGACTACCACCGGGGAGCTGTTTTTT. Residues: CASRGMAGTTTGELFF.

The V call is TRBV7-2, the J call TRBJ2-7; D unresolved. The V end lost 1 base, the J end lost 0 bases, and 13 bases lay between the germline ends. Germline-derived CDR1 and CDR2 are SGHTA and FQGNSA. CDR3 length: 16 amino acids. CDR3 sequence reads: CASSLEVLLYSYEQYF. The DNA for the CDR3 is TGTGCCAGCAGCTTAGAGGTCTTACTTTACTCCTACGAGCAGTACTTC.

The chain couples TRBV7-3 to TRBJ2-6; D is uncertain. Germline loops: CDR1 SGHTA, CDR2 FQGTGA. CDR3 length: 15 residues. V was shortened by 6 bases and J by 0 bases, with 9 bases between the two germline ends. The CDR3 DNA is TGTGCCAGCAGGACCGGAAGCTCTGGGGCCAACGTCCTGACTTTC. As protein: CASRTGSSGANVLTF. The full variable domain, in which reference TRBV7-3 and TRBJ2-6 provide the parts outside the CDR3, is GAGVSQTPSNKVTEKGKYVELRCDPISGHTALYWYRQSLGQGPEFLIYFQGTGAADDSGLPNDRFFAVRPEGSVSTLKIQRTERGDSAVYLCASRTGSSGANVLTFGAGSRLTVL.

The chain carries TRBV7-6 and TRBJ2-7; D is unclear. The germline gives CDR1 SGHVS, CDR2 FNYEAQ. Trimming cost V 5 bases and J 5 bases, with 16 bases left between them. The CDR3 is 14 amino acids. This chain's CDR3 is CASSPGGRFDEQYF. The CDR3 coding sequence is TGTGCCAGCAGCCCTGGTGGGCGATTTGACGAGCAGTACTTC. Using reference TRBV7-6 and TRBJ2-7 for the parts outside the CDR3, the full variable domain is GAGVSQSPRYKVTKRGQDVALRCDPISGHVSLYWYRQALGQGPEFLTYFNYEAQQDKSGLPNDRFSAERPEGSISTLTIQRTEQRDSAMYRCASSPGGRFDEQYFGPGTRLTVT.